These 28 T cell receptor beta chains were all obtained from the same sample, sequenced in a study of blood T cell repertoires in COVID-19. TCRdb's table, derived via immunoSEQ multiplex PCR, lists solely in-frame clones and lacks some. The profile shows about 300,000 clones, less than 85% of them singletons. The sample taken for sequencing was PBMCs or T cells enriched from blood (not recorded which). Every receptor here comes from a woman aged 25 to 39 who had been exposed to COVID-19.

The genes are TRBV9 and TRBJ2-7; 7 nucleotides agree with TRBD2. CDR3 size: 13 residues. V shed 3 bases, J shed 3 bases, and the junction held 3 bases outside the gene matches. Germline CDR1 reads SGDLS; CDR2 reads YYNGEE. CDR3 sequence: CASSEGGVYEQYF. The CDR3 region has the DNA TGTGCCAGCAGCGAGGGAGGGGTCTACGAGCAGTACTTC.

CDR3 nucleotides: TGTGCCAGCAGTCCCCGGGACAGTACGGGCTACACCTTC. It translates to CASSPRDSTGYTF. The genes are TRBV2 and TRBJ1-2, with TRBD1 identical over 7 bases. The CDR3 runs 13 residues. V gave up 5 bases and J gave up 8 bases; unmatched junction bases: 8. Looked up from germline, CDR1 is SNHLY and CDR2 is FYNNEI.

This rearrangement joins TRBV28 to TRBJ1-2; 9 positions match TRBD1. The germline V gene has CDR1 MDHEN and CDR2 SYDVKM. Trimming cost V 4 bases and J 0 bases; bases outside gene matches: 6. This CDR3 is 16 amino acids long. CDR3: CASSSPTGGSNYGYTF. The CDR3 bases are TGTGCCAGCAGTTCCCCAACAGGGGGCTCTAACTATGGCTACACCTTC.

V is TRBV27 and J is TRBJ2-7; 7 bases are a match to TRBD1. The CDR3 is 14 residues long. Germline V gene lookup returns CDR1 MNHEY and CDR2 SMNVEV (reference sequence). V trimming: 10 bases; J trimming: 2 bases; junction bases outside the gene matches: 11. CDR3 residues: CATYSTGYPYEQYF. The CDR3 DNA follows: TGTGCCACCTACTCGACAGGGTATCCCTACGAGCAGTACTTC.

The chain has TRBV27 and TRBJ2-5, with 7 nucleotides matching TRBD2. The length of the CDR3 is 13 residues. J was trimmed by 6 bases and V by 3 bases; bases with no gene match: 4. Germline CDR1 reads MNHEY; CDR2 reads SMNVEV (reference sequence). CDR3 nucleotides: TGTGCCAGCAGTTTGAGCGGGGCCAAGACCCAGTACTTC. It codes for CASSLSGAKTQYF.

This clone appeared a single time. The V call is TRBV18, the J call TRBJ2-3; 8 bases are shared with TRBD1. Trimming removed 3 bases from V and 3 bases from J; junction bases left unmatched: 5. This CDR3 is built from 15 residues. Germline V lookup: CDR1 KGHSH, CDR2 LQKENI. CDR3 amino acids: CASSPQGAQTDTQYF. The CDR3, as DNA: TGTGCCAGCTCACCTCAGGGGGCGCAGACAGATACGCAGTATTTT.

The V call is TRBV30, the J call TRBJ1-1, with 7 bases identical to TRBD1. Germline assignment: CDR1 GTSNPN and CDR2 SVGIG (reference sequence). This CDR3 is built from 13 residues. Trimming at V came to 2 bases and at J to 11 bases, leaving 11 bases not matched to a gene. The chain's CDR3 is CAWSRPSGTEAFF. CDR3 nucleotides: TGTGCCTGGAGTCGACCCTCCGGGACAGAGGCTTTCTTT.

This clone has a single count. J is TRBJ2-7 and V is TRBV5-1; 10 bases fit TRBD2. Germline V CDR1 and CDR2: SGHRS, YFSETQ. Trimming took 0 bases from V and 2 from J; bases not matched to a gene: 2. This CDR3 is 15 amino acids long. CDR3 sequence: CASSLVAGGAYEQYF. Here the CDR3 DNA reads TGCGCCAGCAGCTTGGTAGCGGGAGGAGCCTACGAGCAGTACTTC.

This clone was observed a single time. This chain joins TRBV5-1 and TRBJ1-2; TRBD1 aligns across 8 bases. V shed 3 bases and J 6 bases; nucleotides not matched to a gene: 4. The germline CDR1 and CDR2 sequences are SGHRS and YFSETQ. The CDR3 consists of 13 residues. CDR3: CASSYQGAHGYTF. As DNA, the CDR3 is TGCGCCAGCAGCTACCAGGGGGCCCATGGCTACACCTTC.

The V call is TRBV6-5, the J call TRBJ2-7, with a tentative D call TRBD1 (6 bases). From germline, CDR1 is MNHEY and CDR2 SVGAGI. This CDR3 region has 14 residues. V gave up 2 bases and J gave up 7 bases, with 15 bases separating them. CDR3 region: CASSYGDILGEQYF. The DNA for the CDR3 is TGTGCCAGCAGTTACGGGGACATCCTGGGGGAGCAGTACTTC.

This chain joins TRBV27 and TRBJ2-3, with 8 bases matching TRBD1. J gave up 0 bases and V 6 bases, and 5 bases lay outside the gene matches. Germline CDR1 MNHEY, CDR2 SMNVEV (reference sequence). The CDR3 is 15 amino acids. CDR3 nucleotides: TGTGCCAGCAGCCAGGGGGCCTCTAGCACAGATACGCAGTATTTT. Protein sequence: CASSQGASSTDTQYF.

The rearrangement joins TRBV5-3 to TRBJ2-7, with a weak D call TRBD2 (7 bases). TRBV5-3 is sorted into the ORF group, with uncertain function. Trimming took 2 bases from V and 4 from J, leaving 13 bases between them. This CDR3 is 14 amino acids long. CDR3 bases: TGTGCCAGAAGCTTTAGGGGGAGGGATTACGAGCAGTACTTC. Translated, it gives CARSFRGRDYEQYF.

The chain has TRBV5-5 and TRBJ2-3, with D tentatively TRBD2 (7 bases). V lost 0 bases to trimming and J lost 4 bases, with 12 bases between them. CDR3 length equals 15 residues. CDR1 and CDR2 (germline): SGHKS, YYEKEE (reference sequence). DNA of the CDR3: TGTGCCAGCAGCTTGGATCGGGGGGCCGCAGATACGCAGTATTTT. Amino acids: CASSLDRGAADTQYF.

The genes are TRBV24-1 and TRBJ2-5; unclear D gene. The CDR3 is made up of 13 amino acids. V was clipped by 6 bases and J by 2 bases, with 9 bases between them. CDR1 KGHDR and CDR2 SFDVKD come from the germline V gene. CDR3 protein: CATSLTRQETQYF. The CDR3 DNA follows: TGTGCCACCAGTCTTACGAGGCAAGAGACCCAGTACTTC.

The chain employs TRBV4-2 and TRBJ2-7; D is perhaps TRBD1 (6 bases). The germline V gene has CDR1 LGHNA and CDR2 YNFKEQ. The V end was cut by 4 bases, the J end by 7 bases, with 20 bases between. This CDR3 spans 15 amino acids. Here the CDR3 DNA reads TGTGCCAGCAGCCCCCGGGCAGGGGCAACATTTGAGCAGTACTTC. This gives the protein CASSPRAGATFEQYF.

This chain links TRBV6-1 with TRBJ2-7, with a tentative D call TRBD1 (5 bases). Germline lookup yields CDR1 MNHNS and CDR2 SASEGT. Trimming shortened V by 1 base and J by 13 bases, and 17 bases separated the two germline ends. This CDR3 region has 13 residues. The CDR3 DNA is TGTGCCAGCAGTGAAGTCAAGGGGTCTGGGGCTTACTTC. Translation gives CASSEVKGSGAYF.

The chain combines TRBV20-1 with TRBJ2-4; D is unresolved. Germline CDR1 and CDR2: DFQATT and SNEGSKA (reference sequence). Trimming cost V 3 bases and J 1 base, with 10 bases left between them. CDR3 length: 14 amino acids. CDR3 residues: CSASRGLAKNIQYF. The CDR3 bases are TGCAGTGCTAGTAGAGGCTTGGCCAAAAACATTCAGTACTTC.

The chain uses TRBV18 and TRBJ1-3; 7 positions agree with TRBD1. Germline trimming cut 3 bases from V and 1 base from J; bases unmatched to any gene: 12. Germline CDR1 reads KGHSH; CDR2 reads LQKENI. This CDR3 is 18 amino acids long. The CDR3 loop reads CASSPLMTGYLSGNTIYF. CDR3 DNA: TGTGCCAGCTCACCTTTGATGACAGGGTATCTTTCTGGAAACACCATATATTTT.

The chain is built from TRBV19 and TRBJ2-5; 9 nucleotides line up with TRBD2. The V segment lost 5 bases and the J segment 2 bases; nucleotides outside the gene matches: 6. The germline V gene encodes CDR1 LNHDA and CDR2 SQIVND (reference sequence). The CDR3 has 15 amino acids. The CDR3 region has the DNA TGTGCCAGTAGTGTTGGGACTAGCAATCAAGAGACCCAGTACTTC. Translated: CASSVGTSNQETQYF.

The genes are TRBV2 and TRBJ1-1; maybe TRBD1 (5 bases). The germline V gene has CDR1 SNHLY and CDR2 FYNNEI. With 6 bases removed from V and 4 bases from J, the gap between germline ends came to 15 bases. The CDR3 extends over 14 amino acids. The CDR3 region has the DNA TGTGCCAGCAGACAGGACGGATCTAGCACTGAAGCTTTCTTT. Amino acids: CASRQDGSSTEAFF.

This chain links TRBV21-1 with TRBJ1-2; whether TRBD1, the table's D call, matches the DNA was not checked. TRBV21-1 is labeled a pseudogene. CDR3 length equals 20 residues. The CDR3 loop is CASSKAFVPLVAGGGYGYTF. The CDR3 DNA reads TGTGCCAGCAGCAAGGCCTTCGTTCCTTTGGTGGCAGGGGGCGGCTATGGCTACACCTTC.

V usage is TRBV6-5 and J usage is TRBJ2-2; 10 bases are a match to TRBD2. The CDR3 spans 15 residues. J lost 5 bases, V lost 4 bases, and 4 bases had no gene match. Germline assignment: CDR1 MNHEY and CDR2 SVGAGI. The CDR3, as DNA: TGTGCCAGCAGTTCTAGCGGGAGAAGAACCGGGGAGCTGTTTTTT. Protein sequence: CASSSSGRRTGELFF.

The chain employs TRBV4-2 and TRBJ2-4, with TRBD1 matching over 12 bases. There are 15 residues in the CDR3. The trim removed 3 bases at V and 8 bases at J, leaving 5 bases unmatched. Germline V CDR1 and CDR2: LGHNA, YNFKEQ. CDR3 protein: CASSQGQGAGDIQYF. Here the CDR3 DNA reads TGTGCCAGCAGCCAGGGACAGGGGGCTGGAGACATTCAGTACTTC.

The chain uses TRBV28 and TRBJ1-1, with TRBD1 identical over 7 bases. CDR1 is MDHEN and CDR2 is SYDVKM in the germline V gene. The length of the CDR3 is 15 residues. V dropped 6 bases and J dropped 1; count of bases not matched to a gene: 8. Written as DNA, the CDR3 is TGTGCCAGCAGACTACAGGGGTCAACGAACACTGAAGCTTTCTTT. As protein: CASRLQGSTNTEAFF.

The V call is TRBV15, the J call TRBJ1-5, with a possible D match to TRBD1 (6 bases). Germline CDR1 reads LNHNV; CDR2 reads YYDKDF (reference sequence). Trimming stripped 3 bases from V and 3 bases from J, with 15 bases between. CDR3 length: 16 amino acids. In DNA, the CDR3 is TGTGCCACCAGCAGCCCCCCCGGACAGAACAATCAGCCCCAGCATTTT. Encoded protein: CATSSPPGQNNQPQHF. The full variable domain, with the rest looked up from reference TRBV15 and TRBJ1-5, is DAMVIQNPRYQVTQFGKPVTLSCSQTLNHNVMYWYQQKSSQAPKLLFHYYDKDFNNEADTPDNFQSRRPNTSFCFLDIRSPGLGDTAMYLCATSSPPGQNNQPQHFGDGTRLSIL.

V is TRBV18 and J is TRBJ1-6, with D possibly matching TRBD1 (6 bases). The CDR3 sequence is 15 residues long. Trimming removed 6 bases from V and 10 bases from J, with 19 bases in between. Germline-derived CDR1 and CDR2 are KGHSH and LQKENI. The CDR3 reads CASSTTGMEKSPLHF. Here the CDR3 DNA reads TGTGCCAGCTCCACGACAGGAATGGAGAAATCACCCCTCCACTTT.

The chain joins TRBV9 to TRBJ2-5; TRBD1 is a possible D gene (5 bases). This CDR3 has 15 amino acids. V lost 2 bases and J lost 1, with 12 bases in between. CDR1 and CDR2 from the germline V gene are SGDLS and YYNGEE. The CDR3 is CASSVPSGAQETQYF. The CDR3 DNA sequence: TGTGCCAGCAGCGTGCCCTCTGGGGCCCAAGAGACCCAGTACTTC.

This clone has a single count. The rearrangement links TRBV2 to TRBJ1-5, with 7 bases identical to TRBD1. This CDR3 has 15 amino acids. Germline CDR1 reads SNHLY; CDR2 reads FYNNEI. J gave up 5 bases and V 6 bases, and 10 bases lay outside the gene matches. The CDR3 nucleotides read TGTGCCAGCAGCTTGACGGACAGGAACCATCAGCCCCAGCATTTT. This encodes CASSLTDRNHQPQHF.